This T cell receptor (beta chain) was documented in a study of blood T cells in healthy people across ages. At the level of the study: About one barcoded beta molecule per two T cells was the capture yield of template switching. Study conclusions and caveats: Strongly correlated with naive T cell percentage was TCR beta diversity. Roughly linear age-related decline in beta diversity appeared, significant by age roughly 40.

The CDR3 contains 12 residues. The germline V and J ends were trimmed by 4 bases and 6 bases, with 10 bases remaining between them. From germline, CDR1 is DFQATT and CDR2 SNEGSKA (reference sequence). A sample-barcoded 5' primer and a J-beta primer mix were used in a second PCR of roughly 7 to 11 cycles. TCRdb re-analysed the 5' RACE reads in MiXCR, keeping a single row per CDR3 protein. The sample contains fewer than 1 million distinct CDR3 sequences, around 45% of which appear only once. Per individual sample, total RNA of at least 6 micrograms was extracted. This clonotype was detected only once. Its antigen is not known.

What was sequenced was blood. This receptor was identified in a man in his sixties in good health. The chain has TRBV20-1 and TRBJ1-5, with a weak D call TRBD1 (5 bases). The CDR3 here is CSATGRGQPQHF. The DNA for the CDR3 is TGCAGTGCTACAGGGAGGGGTCAGCCCCAGCATTTT.